Sequencing of this T cell receptor beta chain was carried out in a study of OX40 agonist ivuxolimab in advanced cancers. Comments on this clone: Its cognate antigen is unknown.

Clones were read by immunoSEQ multiplex PCR, and TCRdb kept only the in-frame ones, dropping some. The table has roughly 87,000 clones, about 89% seen once. Study findings and constraints: More expanded clones were seen, on average, in CD8+ T cells than in CD4+. Also present in some nonresponders was a low level of normalized T-cell clonal expansion.

Trimming removed 8 bases from V and 1 base from J, with 8 bases in between. The CDR3 length is 12 residues. The germline CDR1 and CDR2 sequences are MNHEY and SVGAGI. The chain links TRBV6-5 to TRBJ1-2; a possible D gene is TRBD1 (5 bases). The sequences come from CD4+ or CD8+ T cells sorted from blood, collected in a trial of the OX40 agonist ivuxolimab. The receptor was isolated from an adult with an advanced solid tumor such as melanoma, head and neck, liver or kidney cancer. The CDR3 nucleotides are TGTGCCAGCGCGAGGGGTAACTATGGCTACACCTTC. Amino acid sequence: CASARGNYGYTF.